This T cell receptor beta chain stems from a study of T cell responses to AZD1222 COVID-19 vaccine. Study-level points and caveats: Among vaccine-associated CD4 TCRs, coverage spanned spike, with dominance at 160-218 and 743-854. There were mostly white British donors and more females than males, and clonal diversity was possibly underestimated. Vaccination with two AZD1222 doses was followed by a rise in Spike-specific TCR breadth and depth. It was only after the peak T cell response that any repertoires were sampled.

TCRdb's table, derived via immunoSEQ multiplex PCR, lists solely in-frame clones and lacks some. The sample holds more than 110,000 clones, about 92% seen once. Points on this clone: Its antigen is as yet unknown.

The V gene end was trimmed by 5 bases and the J gene end by 8 bases; junction bases not matched to a gene: 13. In germline, CDR1 is SEHNR, CDR2 FQNEAQ (reference sequence). The CDR3 has 16 residues. This sequence originates from an adult in good health. The J gene is TRBJ1-4, the V gene TRBV7-9, with TRBD1 matching 8 bases. The sample here was peripheral blood, taken on day 0 of AZD1222 vaccination. For the CDR3, the DNA is TGTGCCAGCAGCCCGGGATGGACAGGGTATGACGAAAAACTGTTTTTT. It translates to CASSPGWTGYDEKLFF.